The clone carrying this T cell receptor (beta chain) was detected once. Germline V CDR1 and CDR2: MDHEN, SYDVKM. This CDR3 comprises 13 residues. Trimming stripped 8 bases from V and 5 bases from J, with 12 bases between. The protocol was immunoSEQ multiplex PCR, while the TCRdb copy is restricted to in-frame clones and leaves out a portion. This sample has tens of thousands of clones; approximately 86% occur once, and the top ten carry 15% to 20%. The data were taken from a study of blood T cell repertoires in COVID-19. The source is a man between 65 and 79 years old with acute or convalescent COVID-19. The gene calls are TRBV28 and TRBJ2-2, with a possible D match to TRBD2 (6 bases). Sequenced material: peripheral blood. DNA for the CDR3: TGTGCCAGCCTAGGAGGGAATACCGGGGAGCTGTTTTTT. This encodes CASLGGNTGELFF.